The 28 T cell receptor beta chains presented below share a single source sample, sequenced in a study of T cell responses to AZD1222 COVID-19 vaccine. TCRdb keeps only in-frame clones here, not all; method: immunoSEQ multiplex PCR. This sample carries fewer than 150,000 clones, 80% to 90% of them seen once, and the ten largest clones take over 6.5%. Source: peripheral blood, taken on day 0 of AZD1222 vaccination. Source of these receptors: an adult in good health.

This chain connects TRBV2 to TRBJ2-5, with 9 bases identical to TRBD1. CDR1 SNHLY and CDR2 FYNNEI come from the germline V gene. This CDR3 comprises 15 residues. V shed 5 bases and J 4 bases; nucleotides not matched to a gene: 8. CDR3 sequence: CASSHRDRERETQYF. CDR3 DNA sequence: TGTGCCAGCAGTCACCGGGACAGGGAGAGAGAGACCCAGTACTTC.

This chain links TRBV27 with TRBJ1-5, with D possibly TRBD1 on 6 matching bases. This CDR3 comprises 18 residues. Germline CDR1 is MNHEY and CDR2 is SMNVEV (reference sequence). The V gene lost 5 bases and the J gene lost 3 bases, with 23 bases spanning the gap. The CDR3 region is CASSNYRHRVGDNQPQHF. DNA for the CDR3: TGTGCCAGCAGTAACTACCGCCACAGGGTTGGGGACAATCAGCCCCAGCATTTT.

This sequence joins TRBV15 and TRBJ1-2; D ambiguous. Per the germline V gene, CDR1 is LNHNV and CDR2 is YYDKDF (reference sequence). The CDR3 spans 16 residues. V lost 0 bases to trimming and J lost 0 bases, with 11 bases between them. The DNA for the CDR3 is TGTGCCACCAGCAGAGATAGGGTAATTACTAACTATGGCTACACCTTC. Translation gives CATSRDRVITNYGYTF.

The rearrangement links TRBV7-2 to TRBJ2-7; 12 bases fit TRBD2. The CDR3 totals 14 residues. In germline, CDR1 is SGHTA, CDR2 FQGNSA. With 3 bases clipped from V and 6 bases from J, the junction kept 3 bases outside the gene matches. In DNA, the CDR3 is TGTGCCAGCAGCTTGACTAGCGGGAGTGGCGAGCAGTACTTC. This gives the protein CASSLTSGSGEQYF.

J is TRBJ2-2 and V is TRBV24-1, with 10 bases lining up with TRBD2. V dropped 12 bases and J dropped 0; count of bases not matched to a gene: 3. Germline CDR1 and CDR2: KGHDR and SFDVKD. This CDR3 region has 14 residues. CDR3 sequence reads: CAVAGGANTGELFF. The CDR3, as DNA: TGTGCCGTAGCGGGGGGCGCGAACACCGGGGAGCTGTTTTTT.

The chain uses TRBV20-1 and TRBJ2-3; weak D call: TRBD2 (6 bases). The germline gives CDR1 DFQATT, CDR2 SNEGSKA (reference sequence). Trimming removed 6 bases at V and 6 bases at J, with 10 bases between. This CDR3 has 11 residues. The CDR3 region is CSAPAGDTQYF. Here the CDR3 DNA reads TGCAGTGCCCCGGCGGGGGATACGCAGTATTTT.

The chain couples TRBV11-1 to TRBJ1-1; 7 positions match TRBD1. CDR3 length: 16 residues. Germline V gene lookup returns CDR1 SGHAT and CDR2 FQDESV (reference sequence). V was clipped by 5 bases and J by 0 bases; unmatched bases: 9. The CDR3 protein is CASSAQQGSLNTEAFF. CDR3 sequence (DNA): TGTGCCAGCAGCGCTCAACAGGGGTCGTTGAACACTGAAGCTTTCTTT.

The chain carries TRBV6-4 and TRBJ1-1, with 7 bases that match TRBD1. CDR3 length: 14 residues. Unmatched junction bases numbered 8, after V lost 9 bases and J lost 1 base. Germline V gene data show CDR1 as MRHNA and CDR2 as SNTAGT. CDR3 amino acids: CASKAGTENTEAFF. The DNA of the CDR3 is TGTGCCAGTAAAGCCGGGACAGAGAACACTGAAGCTTTCTTT.

V is TRBV6-2 or TRBV6-3 and J is TRBJ2-7, with 9 bases fitting TRBD2. V shed 5 bases, J shed 5 bases, and the junction held 13 bases outside the gene matches. In germline, CDR1 is MNHEY, CDR2 SVGEGT. This CDR3 spans 16 amino acids. This CDR3 reads CASSHPRTSVRDEQYF. CDR3 DNA: TGTGCCAGCAGTCACCCGCGGACTAGCGTGCGGGACGAGCAGTACTTC.

The CDR3, as DNA: TGTGCCAGCAGTGAGGTACAGGGTTCCACTGAAGCTTTCTTT. It codes for CASSEVQGSTEAFF. The rearrangement joins TRBV2 to TRBJ1-1; D might be TRBD1 (6 bases). CDR1 and CDR2 (germline): SNHLY, FYNNEI. This CDR3 spans 14 amino acids. V was pared by 3 bases and J by 4 bases, with 12 bases between.

The chain uses TRBV19 and TRBJ2-7; 7 bases are shared with TRBD1. This CDR3 has 13 amino acids. Per germline, CDR1 LNHDA and CDR2 SQIVND (reference sequence). With V trimmed by 10 bases and J by 4 bases, 10 bases remained unmatched. CDR3 in amino acids: CATSDRVFYEQYF. In nucleotides, the CDR3 is TGTGCCACATCCGACAGGGTATTTTACGAGCAGTACTTC.

The J gene is TRBJ2-5, the V gene TRBV20-1; D is unclear. Trimming shortened V by 3 bases and J by 4 bases, and 6 bases separated the two germline ends. This CDR3 contains 11 residues. Germline V gene lookup returns CDR1 DFQATT and CDR2 SNEGSKA (reference sequence). The CDR3 sequence: CSASIGETQYF. In DNA, the CDR3 is TGCAGTGCTAGTATTGGAGAGACCCAGTACTTC.

The chain is built from TRBV12-3 or TRBV12-4 and TRBJ1-6, with a tentative D call TRBD1 (5 bases). The CDR3 is 13 amino acids. V was clipped by 3 bases and J by 12 bases, with 12 bases between them. The CDR3 bases are TGTGCCAGCAGTTTCTCGACAGAGCGACCCCTCCACTTT. Residues: CASSFSTERPLHF.

This clone appeared a few times. V is TRBV4-1 and J is TRBJ1-1; D perhaps matches TRBD1 (5 bases). Germline-derived CDR1 and CDR2 are MGHRA and YSYEKL. V was shortened by 0 bases and J by 2 bases, with 7 bases between the two germline ends. The CDR3 spans 14 residues. The CDR3 sequence: CASSQEGDNTEAFF. The CDR3 nucleotides read TGCGCCAGCAGCCAAGAGGGGGACAACACTGAAGCTTTCTTT.

This clone turned up a few times. The sample contains more than one DNA sequence encoding this CDR3. This rearrangement joins TRBV3-1 (or the pseudogene TRBV3-2) to TRBJ2-3, with TRBD1 matching over 9 bases. V dropped 4 bases and J dropped 0; count of bases not matched to a gene: 2. The CDR3 extends over 15 amino acids. Germline V gene lookup returns CDR1 LGHDT and CDR2 YNNKEL (reference sequence). The CDR3 DNA is TGTGCCAGCAGCCCCGGACAGGGGAGCACAGATACGCAGTATTTT. Protein sequence: CASSPGQGSTDTQYF.

The chain recombines TRBV6-5 with TRBJ1-2; D perhaps matches TRBD1 (5 bases). In germline, CDR1 is MNHEY, CDR2 SVGAGI. Trimming left V 0 bases short and J 6 bases short, with 17 bases between. The CDR3 is 16 residues long. CDR3 nucleotides: TGTGCCAGCAGTTACTCGCTAGCACGACAGCAAAATGGCTACACCTTC. It yields the protein CASSYSLARQQNGYTF.

The chain carries TRBV19 and TRBJ2-3, with 12 bases identical to TRBD2. CDR1 is LNHDA and CDR2 is SQIVND in the germline V gene (reference sequence). J gave up 5 bases and V 7 bases, and 7 bases lay outside the gene matches. The CDR3 spans 15 residues. The CDR3: CASISSGRAQDTQYF. In DNA form, the CDR3 reads TGTGCCAGTATCTCTAGCGGGAGGGCCCAAGATACGCAGTATTTT.

The chain recombines TRBV6-2 or TRBV6-3 with TRBJ2-2; D ambiguous. This CDR3 is 14 amino acids long. Trimming shortened V by 5 bases and J by 4 bases, and 11 bases separated the two germline ends. The germline gives CDR1 MNHEY, CDR2 SVGEGT. The CDR3 reads CASSVEVTTGELFF. The CDR3 bases are TGTGCCAGCAGTGTCGAAGTTACCACCGGGGAGCTGTTTTTT.

This chain connects TRBV21-1 to TRBJ1-3; TRBD1, the table's D call, lacks a check against the DNA. TRBV21-1 is classified as a pseudogene. CDR3 length: 18 residues. The CDR3 DNA follows: TGTGCCAGCAGCAAAGAACACGGGACAGGGGCTTCTGGAAACACCATATATTTT. Translation: CASSKEHGTGASGNTIYF.

V gene TRBV12-3 or TRBV12-4 combines with J gene TRBJ1-1, with no clear D. This CDR3 spans 13 amino acids. Trimming pared 6 bases from V and 1 base from J, leaving 9 bases between. CDR3 protein: CASSRTGNTEAFF. The CDR3, as DNA: TGTGCCAGCAGCCGGACGGGGAACACTGAAGCTTTCTTT.

The V gene is TRBV18, the J gene TRBJ2-7; D possibly corresponds to TRBD2 (5 bases). The ends were cut back, 3 bases at V and 4 bases at J, with 10 bases in the middle. The germline CDR1 and CDR2 sequences are KGHSH and LQKENI. This CDR3 spans 13 amino acids. The CDR3 loop reads CASSPPGTYEQYF. The CDR3 nucleotides read TGTGCCAGCTCACCTCCGGGAACATACGAGCAGTACTTC.

This chain connects TRBV21-1 to TRBJ2-7; the table names TRBD1, a call not compared with the DNA. TRBV21-1 is a known pseudogene. The CDR3 runs to 15 residues. The DNA for the CDR3 is TGTGCCAGCAGCCCCGGACAGGTAAACTCCTACGAGCAGTACTTC. Protein product: CASSPGQVNSYEQYF.

J is TRBJ2-3 and V is TRBV9; tentative D call: TRBD2 (7 bases). Trimming removed 0 bases from V and 1 base from J, with 12 bases in between. The CDR3 contains 16 residues. Germline values: CDR1 SGDLS, CDR2 YYNGEE. CDR3 bases: TGTGCCAGCAGCGTAGATCGGGGGGCCGGCACAGATACGCAGTATTTT. This encodes CASSVDRGAGTDTQYF. The full variable domain, in which reference TRBV9 and TRBJ2-3 provide the parts outside the CDR3, is DSGVTQTPKHLITATGQRVTLRCSPRSGDLSVYWYQQSLDQGLQFLIQYYNGEERAKGNILERFSAQQFPDLHSELNLSSLELGDSALYFCASSVDRGAGTDTQYFGPGTRLTVL.

This rearrangement joins TRBV7-9 to TRBJ1-1; 9 nucleotides line up with TRBD1. CDR1 is SEHNR, CDR2 FQNEAQ, per germline (reference sequence). The CDR3 consists of 14 residues. With 3 bases clipped from V and 8 bases from J, the junction kept 7 bases outside the gene matches. CDR3 nucleotide sequence: TGTGCCAGCAGCTTTTCCTCCGGGACAGGGGAAGCTTTCTTT. This translates into CASSFSSGTGEAFF. Variable domain in full (rest from reference TRBV7-9 and TRBJ1-1): DTGVSQNPRHKITKRGQNVTFRCDPISEHNRLYWYRQTLGQGPEFLTYFQNEAQLEKSRLLSDRFSAERPKGSFSTLEIQRTEQGDSAMYLCASSFSSGTGEAFFGQGTRLTVV.

The CDR3 DNA is TGTGCTAGTGGTTGGGACACGAACACTGAAGCTTTCTTT. This gives the protein CASGWDTNTEAFF. This chain joins TRBV12-5 and TRBJ1-1; a weak D match, TRBD1 (6 bases). The V end was cut by 4 bases, the J end by 1 base, with 7 bases between. The CDR3 runs 13 residues. Per germline, CDR1 LGHNT and CDR2 FRNRAP. The variable domain in full, with the rest retrieved from reference TRBV12-5 and TRBJ1-1, is DARVTQTPRHKVTEMGQEVTMRCQPILGHNTVFWYRQTMMQGLELLAYFRNRAPLDDSGMPKDRFSAEMPDATLATLKIQPSEPRDSAVYFCASGWDTNTEAFFGQGTRLTVV.

V gene TRBV5-1 combines with J gene TRBJ2-1; 14 bases fit TRBD2. V lost 4 bases, J lost 9 bases, and 15 bases stayed unmatched. Germline lookup yields CDR1 SGHRS and CDR2 YFSETQ. The CDR3 is 18 residues long. The CDR3 sequence: CASSAWGGGTSGSSEQFF. The DNA for the CDR3 is TGCGCCAGCAGCGCCTGGGGTGGGGGGACTAGCGGGAGTAGTGAGCAGTTCTTC. Full variable domain (missing parts from reference TRBV5-1 and TRBJ2-1): KAGVTQTPRYLIKTRGQQVTLSCSPISGHRSVSWYQQTPGQGLQFLFEYFSETQRNKGNFPGRFSGRQFSNSRSEMNVSTLELGDSALYLCASSAWGGGTSGSSEQFFGPGTRLTVL.

V and J are TRBV28 and TRBJ1-4; weak D call: TRBD1 (6 bases). The germline V gene encodes CDR1 MDHEN and CDR2 SYDVKM. V gave up 3 bases and J gave up 7 bases, with 15 bases separating them. The CDR3 spans 15 residues. The CDR3: CASSFVRRGSEKLFF. CDR3 DNA sequence: TGTGCCAGCAGTTTTGTTCGCAGGGGAAGTGAAAAACTGTTTTTT. Looking up the rest from reference TRBV28 and TRBJ1-4 gives the full variable domain: DVKVTQSSRYLVKRTGEKVFLECVQDMDHENMFWYRQDPGLGLRLIYFSYDVKMKEKGDIPEGYSVSREKKERFSLILESASTNQTSMYLCASSFVRRGSEKLFFGSGTQLSVL.

This sequence joins TRBV5-1 and TRBJ2-1, with 8 positions matching TRBD2. Germline V gene lookup returns CDR1 SGHRS and CDR2 YFSETQ. With V trimmed by 0 bases and J by 8 bases, 16 bases remained unmatched. The length of the CDR3 is 18 residues. The chain's CDR3 is CASSLGVLAGLHRDEQFF. CDR3 in DNA: TGCGCCAGCAGCTTGGGGGTGCTAGCGGGCCTACATCGGGATGAGCAGTTCTTC.